A single sample gave rise to the 18 T cell receptor beta chains below, sequenced in a study of T cell repertoires in cytomegalovirus infection. TCRdb processed the reads anew with MiXCR; each CDR3 protein has one entry. The repertoire holds 150,000 to 200,000 distinct CDR3 sequences, with around 14% as singletons. The sample comprised PBMCs. The receptor set was obtained from a human donor in good health (CMV status not recorded). Some clones in this sample may be carry-over from other donors' samples.

This clonotype was seen ten or more times. This chain connects TRBV5-6 to TRBJ2-5; 8 nucleotides agree with TRBD1. The CDR3 contains 16 residues. Germline lookup yields CDR1 SGHDT and CDR2 YYEEEE. V shed 2 bases and J 1 base; nucleotides not matched to a gene: 7. CDR3 residues: CASSLRTGIGQETQYF. The DNA for the CDR3 is TGTGCCAGCAGCTTAAGGACAGGGATCGGCCAAGAGACCCAGTACTTC.

This clonotype was seen only a few times. J is TRBJ2-5 and V is TRBV5-6; TRBD1 agrees at 7 bases. CDR1 and CDR2 from the germline V gene are SGHDT and YYEEEE. Germline trimming cut 2 bases from V and 1 base from J; bases unmatched to any gene: 2. This CDR3 contains 14 residues. In DNA form, the CDR3 reads TGTGCCAGCAGCTTTAACAGGGGCCAAGAGACCCAGTACTTC. Amino acids: CASSFNRGQETQYF.

V usage is TRBV18 and J usage is TRBJ1-2, with 7 nucleotides matching TRBD1. V lost 2 bases, J lost 4 bases, and 4 bases stayed unmatched. The germline gives CDR1 KGHSH, CDR2 LQKENI. The CDR3 is 14 residues long. CDR3 in DNA: TGTGCCAGCTCACCAGAGAGGGGGCTCTATGGCTACACCTTC. Protein sequence: CASSPERGLYGYTF.

This clonotype has a count of ten or more. The chain recombines TRBV6-5 with TRBJ1-6; unclear D gene. The CDR3 covers 13 residues. V lost 4 bases and J 7 bases, leaving 8 bases between the germline ends. Germline V gene data show CDR1 as MNHEY and CDR2 as SVGAGI. The CDR3 DNA follows: TGTGCCAGCAGTTCTAAGCTAAATTCACCCCTCCACTTT. Translation gives CASSSKLNSPLHF.

This clonotype occurred a few times. The chain uses TRBV7-3 and TRBJ1-1, with 10 bases matching TRBD1. Trimming at V came to 3 bases and at J to 7 bases, leaving 2 bases not matched to a gene. The CDR3 spans 13 residues. Germline V gene lookup returns CDR1 SGHTA and CDR2 FQGTGA. The CDR3 here is CASSFGDRGEAFF. The CDR3 DNA reads TGTGCCAGCAGCTTTGGGGACAGGGGTGAAGCTTTCTTT.

This clonotype was counted between two and nine times. This sequence joins TRBV20-1 and TRBJ2-1; 12 bases line up with TRBD1. V was pared by 8 bases and J by 7 bases, with 12 bases of the junction left unmatched. CDR3 length: 15 amino acids. The germline V gene has CDR1 DFQATT and CDR2 SNEGSKA (reference sequence). The DNA of the CDR3 is TGCAGTACCCCGGGGGGACAGGGGGCTCGGAATGAGCAGTTCTTC. It specifies CSTPGGQGARNEQFF.

This clonotype was seen repeatedly, ten times or more. The chain carries TRBV7-9 and TRBJ2-5; D gene uncertain. V was trimmed by 2 bases and J by 3 bases, leaving 13 bases between them. The CDR3 length is 15 residues. Germline V gene sequence: CDR1 SEHNR, CDR2 FQNEAQ (reference sequence). CDR3 protein: CASSLRANIEETQYF. The CDR3 DNA reads as TGTGCCAGCAGCTTAAGGGCAAACATCGAAGAGACCCAGTACTTC.

In this sample, this clonotype turned up a few times. The chain joins TRBV6-1 to TRBJ1-1; D is undetermined. This CDR3 has 13 residues. Germline CDR1 is MNHNS and CDR2 is SASEGT. The V end lost 7 bases, the J end lost 3 bases, and 12 bases lay between the germline ends. This chain's CDR3 is CASTRLRDTEAFF. CDR3 DNA sequence: TGTGCCAGCACTCGGCTTCGAGACACTGAAGCTTTCTTT.

This chain links TRBV4-2 with TRBJ2-2; D possibly corresponds to TRBD2 (5 bases). The CDR3 covers 15 residues. Per germline, CDR1 LGHNA and CDR2 YNFKEQ. Trimming removed 2 bases at V and 6 bases at J, with 13 bases between. The CDR3 DNA reads as TGTGCCAGCAGCCAAAGAGACTATACCCCCGGGGAGCTGTTTTTT. Amino acids: CASSQRDYTPGELFF.

The chain joins TRBV12-3 or TRBV12-4 to TRBJ2-2, with D tentatively TRBD1 (6 bases). V lost 5 bases to trimming and J lost 0 bases, with 10 bases between them. This CDR3 contains 15 residues. CDR3 in amino acids: CASSLKGANTGELFF. CDR3 DNA: TGTGCCAGCAGTCTGAAGGGGGCGAACACCGGGGAGCTGTTTTTT.

This clonotype was recorded a few times. In DNA form, the CDR3 reads TGTGCCAGCAGCCCCGTTGGCACCGGGGAGCTGTTTTTT. It yields the protein CASSPVGTGELFF. This chain connects TRBV28 to TRBJ2-2, with D hard to call. The V and J ends lost 6 bases and 4 bases respectively, with 9 bases between them. In germline, CDR1 is MDHEN, CDR2 SYDVKM. The CDR3 has 13 residues.

This clonotype has ten or more counts. The chain combines TRBV7-8 with TRBJ2-7; no definite D call. The CDR3 runs to 13 residues. Trimming removed 4 bases from V and 3 bases from J, with 10 bases in between. CDR1 and CDR2 (germline): SGHVS, FQNEAQ. The CDR3 DNA reads TGTGCCAGCAGCTCCCAGGACCTCTACGAGCAGTACTTC. Amino acid sequence: CASSSQDLYEQYF. Full variable domain (missing parts from reference TRBV7-8 and TRBJ2-7): GAGVSQSPRYKVAKRGQDVALRCDPISGHVSLFWYQQALGQGPEFLTYFQNEAQLDKSGLPSDRFFAERPEGSVSTLKIQRTQQEDSAVYLCASSSQDLYEQYFGPGTRLTVT.

The chain employs TRBV28 and TRBJ2-2; 9 nucleotides agree with TRBD1. The CDR3 totals 14 residues. J lost 3 bases, V lost 8 bases, and 4 bases had no gene match. Germline V lookup: CDR1 MDHEN, CDR2 SYDVKM. The CDR3 is CASRRTGDTGELFF. The DNA for the CDR3 is TGTGCCAGCCGTCGGACAGGGGACACCGGGGAGCTGTTTTTT.

The table lists this clonotype with many counts. The CDR3 region has the DNA TGTGCTAGTGGCCCCTCCCTATTCGGAGCGAACACCGGGGAGCTGTTTTTT. It is translated as CASGPSLFGANTGELFF. V and J are TRBV12-5 and TRBJ2-2; D not certain. CDR3 length: 17 amino acids. Germline-derived CDR1 and CDR2 are LGHNT and FRNRAP. Trimming removed 6 bases at V and 0 bases at J, with 17 bases between.

This clonotype occurred many times. This sequence joins TRBV7-2 and TRBJ2-7, with TRBD2 as a possible D gene (5 bases). Germline V gene data show CDR1 as SGHTA and CDR2 as FQGNSA. This CDR3 has 14 residues. V gave up 5 bases and J gave up 3 bases, with 14 bases separating them. The CDR3 bases are TGTGCCAGCAGCCAAATCCCGGAGGACTACGAGCAGTACTTC. Its protein is CASSQIPEDYEQYF.

The genes are TRBV7-3 and TRBJ1-1; 9 nucleotides agree with TRBD1. CDR3 length: 16 amino acids. Germline V gene lookup returns CDR1 SGHTA and CDR2 FQGTGA. The V gene end was trimmed by 4 bases and the J gene end by 5 bases; junction bases not matched to a gene: 11. The CDR3 sequence: CASSSSGQGAGTEAFF. The CDR3 nucleotides read TGTGCCAGCAGCTCCTCGGGACAGGGAGCGGGAACTGAAGCTTTCTTT.

This clonotype was observed a few times. This chain joins TRBV27 and TRBJ1-3, with D hard to call. V was shortened by 2 bases and J by 0 bases, with 8 bases between the two germline ends. The CDR3 totals 15 residues. Germline V gene data show CDR1 as MNHEY and CDR2 as SMNVEV (reference sequence). The CDR3: CASSLNWYSGNTIYF. The CDR3 region has the DNA TGTGCCAGCAGTTTAAACTGGTACTCTGGAAACACCATATATTTT.

V usage is TRBV5-6 and J usage is TRBJ1-2, with D possibly matching TRBD1 (6 bases). The CDR3 contains 15 residues. Trimming pared 4 bases from V and 8 bases from J, leaving 21 bases between. Germline V gives CDR1 SGHDT, CDR2 YYEEEE. DNA for the CDR3: TGTGCCAGCAGCCGAATAACAGGGCCGGCGAGAGGCTACACCTTC. This encodes CASSRITGPARGYTF.